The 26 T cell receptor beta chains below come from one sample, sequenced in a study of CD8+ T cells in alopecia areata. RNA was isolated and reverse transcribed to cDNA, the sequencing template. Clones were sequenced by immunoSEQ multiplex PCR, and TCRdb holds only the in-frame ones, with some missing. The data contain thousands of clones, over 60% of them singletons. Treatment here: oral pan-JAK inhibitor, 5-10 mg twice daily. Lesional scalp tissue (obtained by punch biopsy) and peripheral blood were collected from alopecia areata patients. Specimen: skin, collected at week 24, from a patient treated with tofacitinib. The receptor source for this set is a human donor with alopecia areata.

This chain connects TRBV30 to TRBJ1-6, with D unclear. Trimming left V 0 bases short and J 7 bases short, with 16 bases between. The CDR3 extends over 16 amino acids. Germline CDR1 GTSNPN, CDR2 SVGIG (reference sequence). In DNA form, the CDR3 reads TGTGCCTGGAGTGTACCGAGACACAGAGGGAATTCACCCCTCCACTTT. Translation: CAWSVPRHRGNSPLHF.

The DNA for the CDR3 is TGTGCCAGCAGTGATGCAATCGGGATCACAGATACGCAGTATTTT. Encoded protein: CASSDAIGITDTQYF. J is TRBJ2-3 and V is TRBV2, with a weak D call TRBD2 (5 bases). Germline V CDR1 and CDR2: SNHLY, FYNNEI. V was shortened by 3 bases and J by 2 bases, with 12 bases between the two germline ends. The CDR3 has 15 amino acids.

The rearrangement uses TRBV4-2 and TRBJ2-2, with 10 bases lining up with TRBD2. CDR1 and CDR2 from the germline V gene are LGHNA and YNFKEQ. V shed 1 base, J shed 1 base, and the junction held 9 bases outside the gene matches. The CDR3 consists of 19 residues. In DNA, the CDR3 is TGTGCCAGCAGCCAAGGAGAGGCTAGCGGGAGACTGAACACCGGGGAGCTGTTTTTT. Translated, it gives CASSQGEASGRLNTGELFF.

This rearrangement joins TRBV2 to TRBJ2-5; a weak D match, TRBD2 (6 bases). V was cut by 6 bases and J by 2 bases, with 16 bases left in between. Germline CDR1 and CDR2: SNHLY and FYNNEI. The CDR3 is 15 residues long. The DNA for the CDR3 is TGTGCCAGCAGGCGGGGCCGGGACTTACAAGAGACCCAGTACTTC. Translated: CASRRGRDLQETQYF.

The CDR3 DNA sequence: TGTGCCAGCAGTGAATGGGACAGTCAGTACTTC. The encoded protein is CASSEWDSQYF. The chain combines TRBV6-1 with TRBJ2-4; TRBD1 matches 7 bases. The J segment lost 12 bases and the V segment lost 2 bases, leaving 1 base of the junction unmatched. The CDR3 is 11 amino acids. Germline CDR1 is MNHNS and CDR2 is SASEGT.

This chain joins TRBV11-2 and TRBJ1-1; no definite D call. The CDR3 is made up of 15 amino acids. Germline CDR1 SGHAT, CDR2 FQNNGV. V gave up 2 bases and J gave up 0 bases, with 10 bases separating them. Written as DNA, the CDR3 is TGTGCCAGCAGCTTATTCATCGGAATGAACACTGAAGCTTTCTTT. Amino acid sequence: CASSLFIGMNTEAFF.

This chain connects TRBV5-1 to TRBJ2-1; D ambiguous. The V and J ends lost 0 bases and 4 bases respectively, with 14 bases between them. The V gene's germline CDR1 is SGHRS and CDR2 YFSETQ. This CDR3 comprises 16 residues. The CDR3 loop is CASSLAATTFYNEQFF. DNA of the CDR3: TGCGCCAGCAGCTTGGCTGCTACGACGTTTTACAATGAGCAGTTCTTC. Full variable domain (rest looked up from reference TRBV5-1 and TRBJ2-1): KAGVTQTPRYLIKTRGQQVTLSCSPISGHRSVSWYQQTPGQGLQFLFEYFSETQRNKGNFPGRFSGRQFSNSRSEMNVSTLELGDSALYLCASSLAATTFYNEQFFGPGTRLTVL.

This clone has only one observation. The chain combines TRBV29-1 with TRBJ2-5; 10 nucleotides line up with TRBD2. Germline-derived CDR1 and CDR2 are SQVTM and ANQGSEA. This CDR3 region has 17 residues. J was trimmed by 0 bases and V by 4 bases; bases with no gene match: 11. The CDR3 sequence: CSVGRGLAGAYQETQYF. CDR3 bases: TGCAGCGTTGGGAGAGGGCTAGCGGGGGCTTACCAAGAGACCCAGTACTTC.

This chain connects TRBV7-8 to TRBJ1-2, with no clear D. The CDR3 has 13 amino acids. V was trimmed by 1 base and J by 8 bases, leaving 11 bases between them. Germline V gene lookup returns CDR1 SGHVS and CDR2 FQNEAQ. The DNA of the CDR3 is TGTGCCAGCAGCTTAGTCTCCATCCGGGGCTACACCTTC. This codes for CASSLVSIRGYTF.

In DNA form, the CDR3 reads TGCGCCAGCAGCCAAGACGACACCGGGACAGGGAGCTCTGGGGCCAACGTCCTGACTTTC. Translation gives CASSQDDTGTGSSGANVLTF. The gene calls are TRBV4-3 and TRBJ2-6, with TRBD1 identical over 9 bases. From germline, CDR1 is LGHNA and CDR2 YSLEER. The CDR3 consists of 20 residues. The V and J ends lost 0 bases and 0 bases, in that order; junction bases with no gene match: 9.

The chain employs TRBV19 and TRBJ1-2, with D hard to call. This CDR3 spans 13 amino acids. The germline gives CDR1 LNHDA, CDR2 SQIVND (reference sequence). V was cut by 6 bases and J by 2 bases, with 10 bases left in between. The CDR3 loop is CASSPQVNYGYTF. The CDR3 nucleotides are TGTGCCAGTAGCCCCCAGGTAAACTATGGCTACACCTTC. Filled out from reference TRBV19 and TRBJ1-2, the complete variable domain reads DGGITQSPKYLFRKEGQNVTLSCEQNLNHDAMYWYRQDPGQGLRLIYYSQIVNDFQKGDIAEGYSVSREKKESFPLTVTSAQKNPTAFYLCASSPQVNYGYTFGSGTRLTVV.

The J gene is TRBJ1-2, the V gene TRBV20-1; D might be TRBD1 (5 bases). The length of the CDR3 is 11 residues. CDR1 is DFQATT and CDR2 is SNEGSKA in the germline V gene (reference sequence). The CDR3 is CRAGAGYGYTF. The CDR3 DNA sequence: TGCAGGGCCGGGGCAGGCTATGGCTACACCTTC.

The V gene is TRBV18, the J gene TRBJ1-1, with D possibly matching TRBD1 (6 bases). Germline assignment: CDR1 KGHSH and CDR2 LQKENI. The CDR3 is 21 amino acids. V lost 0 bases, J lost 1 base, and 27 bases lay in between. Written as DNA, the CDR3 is TGTGCCAGCTCACCACCGGCCTGGTTTGAGTTGGGGGCGCAAGGGAACACTGAAGCTTTCTTT. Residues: CASSPPAWFELGAQGNTEAFF.

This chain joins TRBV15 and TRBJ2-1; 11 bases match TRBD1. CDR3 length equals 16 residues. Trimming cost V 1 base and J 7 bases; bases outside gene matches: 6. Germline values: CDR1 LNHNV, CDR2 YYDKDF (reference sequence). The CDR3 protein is CATSRVRDRGNNEQFF. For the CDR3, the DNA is TGTGCCACCAGCAGAGTTCGGGACAGGGGGAATAATGAGCAGTTCTTC.

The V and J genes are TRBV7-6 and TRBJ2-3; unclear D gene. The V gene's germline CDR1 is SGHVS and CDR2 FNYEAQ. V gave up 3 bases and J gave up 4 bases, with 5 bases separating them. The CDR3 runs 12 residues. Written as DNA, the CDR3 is TGTGCCAGCAGCTTCGGTGCAGATACGCAGTATTTT. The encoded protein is CASSFGADTQYF.

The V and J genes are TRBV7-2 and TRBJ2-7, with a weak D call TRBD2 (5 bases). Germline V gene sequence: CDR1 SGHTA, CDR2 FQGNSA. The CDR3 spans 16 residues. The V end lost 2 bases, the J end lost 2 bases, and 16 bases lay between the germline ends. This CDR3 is CASSLRGGGVAYEQYF. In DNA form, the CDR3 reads TGTGCCAGCAGCTTAAGAGGAGGTGGGGTAGCCTACGAGCAGTACTTC.

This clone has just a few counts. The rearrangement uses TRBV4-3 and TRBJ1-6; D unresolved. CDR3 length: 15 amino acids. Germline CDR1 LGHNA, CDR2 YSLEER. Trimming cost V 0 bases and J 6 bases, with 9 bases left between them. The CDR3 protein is CASSQEVRFNSPLHF. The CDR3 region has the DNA TGCGCCAGCAGCCAAGAAGTACGGTTTAATTCACCCCTCCACTTT.

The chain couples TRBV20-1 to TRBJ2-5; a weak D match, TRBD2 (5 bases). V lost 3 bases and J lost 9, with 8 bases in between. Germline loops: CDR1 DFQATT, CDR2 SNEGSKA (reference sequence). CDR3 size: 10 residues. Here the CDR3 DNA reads TGCAGTGCTAGCGGGATCCCCCAGTACTTC. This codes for CSASGIPQYF.

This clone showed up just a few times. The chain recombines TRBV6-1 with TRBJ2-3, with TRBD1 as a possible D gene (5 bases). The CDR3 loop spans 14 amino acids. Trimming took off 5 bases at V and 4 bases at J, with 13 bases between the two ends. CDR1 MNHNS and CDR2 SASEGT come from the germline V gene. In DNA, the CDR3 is TGTGCCAGCAGTTCCTTCAGGGATCCAGATACGCAGTATTTT. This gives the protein CASSSFRDPDTQYF.

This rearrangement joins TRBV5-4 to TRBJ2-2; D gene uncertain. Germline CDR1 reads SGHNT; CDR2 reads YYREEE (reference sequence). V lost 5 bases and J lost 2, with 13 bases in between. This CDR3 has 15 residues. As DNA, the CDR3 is TGTGCCAGCAGTCCGAATGGGGTCAACACCGGGGAGCTGTTTTTT. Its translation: CASSPNGVNTGELFF.

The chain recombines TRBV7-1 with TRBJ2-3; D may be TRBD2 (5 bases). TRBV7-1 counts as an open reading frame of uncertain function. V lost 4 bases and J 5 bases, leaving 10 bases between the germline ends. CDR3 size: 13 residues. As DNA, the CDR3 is TGTGCCAGCAGCTTACTGGCGGGAGATACGCAGTATTTT. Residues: CASSLLAGDTQYF.

Here the CDR3 reads CASSLETGGNEKLFF. CDR3 in DNA: TGTGCCAGCAGCTTAGAGACAGGGGGGAATGAAAAACTGTTTTTT. The chain is built from TRBV7-9 and TRBJ1-4; 9 nucleotides line up with TRBD1. Unmatched junction bases numbered 2, after V lost 1 base and J lost 5 bases. The germline V gene has CDR1 SEHNR and CDR2 FQNEAQ (reference sequence). CDR3 length: 15 amino acids.

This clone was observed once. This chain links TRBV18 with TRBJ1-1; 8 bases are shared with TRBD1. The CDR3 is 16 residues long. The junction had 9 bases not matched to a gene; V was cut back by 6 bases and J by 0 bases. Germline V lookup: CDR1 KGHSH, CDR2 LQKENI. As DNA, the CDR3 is TGTGCCAGCTCCGGACTAACAGGGGGAATGAACACTGAAGCTTTCTTT. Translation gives CASSGLTGGMNTEAFF.

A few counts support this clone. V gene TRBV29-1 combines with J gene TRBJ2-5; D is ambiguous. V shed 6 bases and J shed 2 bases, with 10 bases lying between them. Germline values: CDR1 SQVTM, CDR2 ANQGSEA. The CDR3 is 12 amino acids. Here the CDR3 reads CSVVLGQETQYF. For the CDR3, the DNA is TGCAGCGTCGTACTTGGGCAAGAGACCCAGTACTTC.

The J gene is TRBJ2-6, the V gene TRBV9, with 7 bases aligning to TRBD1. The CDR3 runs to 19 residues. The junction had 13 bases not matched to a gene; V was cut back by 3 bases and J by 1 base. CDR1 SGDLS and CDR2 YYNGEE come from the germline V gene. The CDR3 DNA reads TGTGCCAGCAGCGGGACCGGGACAGACCTACTATCTGGGGCCAACGTCCTGACTTTC. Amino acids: CASSGTGTDLLSGANVLTF.

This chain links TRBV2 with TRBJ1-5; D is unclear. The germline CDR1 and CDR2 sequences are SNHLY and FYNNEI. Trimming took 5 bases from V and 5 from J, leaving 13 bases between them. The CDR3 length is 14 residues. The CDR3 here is CASSNRHYDQPQHF. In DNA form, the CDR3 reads TGTGCCAGCAGTAACCGACATTATGATCAGCCCCAGCATTTT.